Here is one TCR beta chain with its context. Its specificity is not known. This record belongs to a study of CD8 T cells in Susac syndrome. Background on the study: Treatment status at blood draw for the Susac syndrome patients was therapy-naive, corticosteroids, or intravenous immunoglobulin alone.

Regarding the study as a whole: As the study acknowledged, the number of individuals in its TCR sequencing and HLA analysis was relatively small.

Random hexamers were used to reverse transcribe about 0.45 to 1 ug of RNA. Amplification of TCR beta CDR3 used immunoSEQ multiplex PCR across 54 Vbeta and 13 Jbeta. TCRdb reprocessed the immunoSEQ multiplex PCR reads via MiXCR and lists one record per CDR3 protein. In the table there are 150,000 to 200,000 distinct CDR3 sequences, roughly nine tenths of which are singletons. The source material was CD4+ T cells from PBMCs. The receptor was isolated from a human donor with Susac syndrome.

The CDR3 is CASSLLTGYGYTF. The DNA for the CDR3 is TGTGCCAGCAGCTTGTTAACAGGGTATGGCTACACCTTC. The V call is TRBV5-4, the J call TRBJ1-2; tentative D call: TRBD1 (6 bases). CDR1 is SGHNT and CDR2 is YYREEE in the germline V gene (reference sequence). The V and J ends lost 1 base and 5 bases respectively, with 9 bases between them. The CDR3 totals 13 residues.